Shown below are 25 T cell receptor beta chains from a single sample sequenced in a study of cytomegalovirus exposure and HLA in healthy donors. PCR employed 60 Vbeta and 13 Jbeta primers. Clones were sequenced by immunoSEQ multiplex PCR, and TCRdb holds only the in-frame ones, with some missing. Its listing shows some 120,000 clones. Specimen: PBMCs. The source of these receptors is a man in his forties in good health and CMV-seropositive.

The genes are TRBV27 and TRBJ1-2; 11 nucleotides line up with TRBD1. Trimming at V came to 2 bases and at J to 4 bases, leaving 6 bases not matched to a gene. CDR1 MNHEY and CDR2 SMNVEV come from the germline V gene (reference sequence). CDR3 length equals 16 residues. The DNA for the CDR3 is TGTGCCAGCAGTTTACGTCGGACAGGGGGCGGCTATGGCTACACCTTC. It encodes CASSLRRTGGGYGYTF.

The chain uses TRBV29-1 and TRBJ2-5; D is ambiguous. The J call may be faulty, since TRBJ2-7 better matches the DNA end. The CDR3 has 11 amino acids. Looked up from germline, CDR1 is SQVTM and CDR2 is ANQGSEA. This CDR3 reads CSVQQTYEQYF. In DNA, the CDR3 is TGCAGCGTTCAACAGACCTACGAGCAGTACTTC.

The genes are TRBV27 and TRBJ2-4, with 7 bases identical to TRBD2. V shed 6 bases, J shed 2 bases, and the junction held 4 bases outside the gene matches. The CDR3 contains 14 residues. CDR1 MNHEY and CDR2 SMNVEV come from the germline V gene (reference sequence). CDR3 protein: CASRPGGSKNIQYF. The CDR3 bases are TGTGCCAGCAGGCCCGGGGGGTCCAAAAACATTCAGTACTTC.

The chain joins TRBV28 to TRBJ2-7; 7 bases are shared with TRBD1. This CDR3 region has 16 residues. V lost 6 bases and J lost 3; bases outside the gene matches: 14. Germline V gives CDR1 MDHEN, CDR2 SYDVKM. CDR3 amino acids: CASSRGQAGIIYEQYF. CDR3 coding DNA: TGTGCCAGCAGCCGCGGACAGGCGGGCATTATCTACGAGCAGTACTTC. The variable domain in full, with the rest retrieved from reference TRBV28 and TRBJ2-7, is DVKVTQSSRYLVKRTGEKVFLECVQDMDHENMFWYRQDPGLGLRLIYFSYDVKMKEKGDIPEGYSVSREKKERFSLILESASTNQTSMYLCASSRGQAGIIYEQYFGPGTRLTVT.

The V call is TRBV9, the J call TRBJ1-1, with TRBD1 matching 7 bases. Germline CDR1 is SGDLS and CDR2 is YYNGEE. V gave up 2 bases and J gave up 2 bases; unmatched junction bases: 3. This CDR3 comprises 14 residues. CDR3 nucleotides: TGTGCCAGCAGCGTTGGGACAGCTAACACTGAAGCTTTCTTT. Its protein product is CASSVGTANTEAFF.

CDR3 loop: CAISESGLAGPLTGELFF. The CDR3, as DNA: TGTGCCATCAGTGAGTCGGGACTAGCGGGACCTCTCACCGGGGAGCTGTTTTTT. The chain recombines TRBV10-3 with TRBJ2-2; 13 positions match TRBD2. Trimming cost V 0 bases and J 4 bases; bases outside gene matches: 5. Per the germline V gene, CDR1 is ENHRY and CDR2 is SYGVKD. The CDR3 runs to 18 residues.

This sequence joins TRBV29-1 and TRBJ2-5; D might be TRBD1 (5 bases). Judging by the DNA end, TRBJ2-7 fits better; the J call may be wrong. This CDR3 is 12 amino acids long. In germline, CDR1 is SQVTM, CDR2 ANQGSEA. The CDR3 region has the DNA TGCAGCGTGCGGCAGGGCTCCTACGAGCAGTACTTC. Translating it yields CSVRQGSYEQYF.

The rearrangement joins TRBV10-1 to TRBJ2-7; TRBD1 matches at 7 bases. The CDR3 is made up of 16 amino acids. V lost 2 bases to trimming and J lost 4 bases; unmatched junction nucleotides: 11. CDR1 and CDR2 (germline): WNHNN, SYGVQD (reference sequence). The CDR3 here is CASSEGAGTVLYEQYF. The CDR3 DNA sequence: TGCGCCAGCAGTGAGGGAGCCGGGACAGTGCTGTACGAGCAGTACTTC.

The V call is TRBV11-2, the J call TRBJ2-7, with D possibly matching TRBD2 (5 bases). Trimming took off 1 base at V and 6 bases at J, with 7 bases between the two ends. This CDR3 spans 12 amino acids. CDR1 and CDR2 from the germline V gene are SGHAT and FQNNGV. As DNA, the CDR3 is TGTGCCAGCAGCTTAGCGGGGAGCGAGCAGTACTTC. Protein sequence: CASSLAGSEQYF.

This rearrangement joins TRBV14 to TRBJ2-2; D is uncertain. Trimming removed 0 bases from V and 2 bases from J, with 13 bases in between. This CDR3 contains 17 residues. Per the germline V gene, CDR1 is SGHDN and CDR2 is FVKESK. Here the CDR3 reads CASSQDPWASNTGELFF. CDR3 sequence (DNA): TGTGCCAGCAGCCAAGATCCGTGGGCCAGTAACACCGGGGAGCTGTTTTTT. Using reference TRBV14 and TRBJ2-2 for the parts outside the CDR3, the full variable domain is EAGVTQFPSHSVIEKGQTVTLRCDPISGHDNLYWYRRVMGKEIKFLLHFVKESKQDESGMPNNRFLAERTGGTYSTLKVQPAELEDSGVYFCASSQDPWASNTGELFFGEGSRLTVL.

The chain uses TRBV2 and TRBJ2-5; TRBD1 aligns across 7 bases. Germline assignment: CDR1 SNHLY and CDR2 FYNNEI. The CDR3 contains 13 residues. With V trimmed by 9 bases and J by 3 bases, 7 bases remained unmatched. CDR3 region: CASKRDREETQYF. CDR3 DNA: TGTGCCAGTAAGAGGGACAGAGAAGAGACCCAGTACTTC. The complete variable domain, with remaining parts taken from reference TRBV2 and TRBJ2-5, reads EPEVTQTPSHQVTQMGQEVILRCVPISNHLYFYWYRQILGQKVEFLVSFYNNEISEKSEIFDDQFSVERPDGSNFTLKIRSTKLEDSAMYFCASKRDREETQYFGPGTRLLVL.

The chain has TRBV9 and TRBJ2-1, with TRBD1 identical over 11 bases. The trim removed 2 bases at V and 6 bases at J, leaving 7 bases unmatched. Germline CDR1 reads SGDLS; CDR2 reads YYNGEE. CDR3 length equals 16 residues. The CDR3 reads CASSVRDRGFSNEQFF. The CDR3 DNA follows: TGTGCCAGCAGCGTCAGGGACAGGGGGTTTAGCAATGAGCAGTTCTTC.

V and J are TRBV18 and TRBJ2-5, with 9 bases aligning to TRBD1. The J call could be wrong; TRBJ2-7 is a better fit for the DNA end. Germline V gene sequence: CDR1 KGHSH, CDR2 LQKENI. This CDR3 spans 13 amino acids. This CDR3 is CASSRDRDYEQYF. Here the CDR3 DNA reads TGTGCCAGCTCACGGGACAGGGACTACGAGCAGTACTTC.

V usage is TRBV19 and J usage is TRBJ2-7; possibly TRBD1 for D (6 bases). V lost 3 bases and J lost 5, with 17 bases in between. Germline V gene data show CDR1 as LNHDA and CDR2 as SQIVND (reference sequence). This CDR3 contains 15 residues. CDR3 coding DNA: TGTGCCAGTAGTATTTGGGGCACAGGGTCCCACGAGCAGTACTTC. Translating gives CASSIWGTGSHEQYF.

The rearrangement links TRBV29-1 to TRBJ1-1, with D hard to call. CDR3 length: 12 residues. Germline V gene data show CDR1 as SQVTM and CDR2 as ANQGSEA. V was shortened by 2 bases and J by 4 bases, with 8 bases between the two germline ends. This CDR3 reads CSVESGLTEAFF. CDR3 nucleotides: TGCAGCGTTGAATCGGGTCTCACTGAAGCTTTCTTT. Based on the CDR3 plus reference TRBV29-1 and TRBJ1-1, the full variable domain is SAVISQKPSRDICQRGTSLTIQCQVDSQVTMMFWYRQQPGQSLTLIATANQGSEATYESGFVIDKFPISRPNLTFSTLTVSNMSPEDSSIYLCSVESGLTEAFFGQGTRLTVV.

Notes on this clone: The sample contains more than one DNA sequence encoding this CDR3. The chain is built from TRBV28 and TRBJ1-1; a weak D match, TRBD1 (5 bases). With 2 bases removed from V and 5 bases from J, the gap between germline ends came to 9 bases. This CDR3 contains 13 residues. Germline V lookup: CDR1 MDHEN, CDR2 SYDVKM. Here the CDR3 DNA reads TGTGCCAGCAGTTTAGGGGGAGGGACTGAAGCTTTCTTT. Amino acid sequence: CASSLGGGTEAFF.

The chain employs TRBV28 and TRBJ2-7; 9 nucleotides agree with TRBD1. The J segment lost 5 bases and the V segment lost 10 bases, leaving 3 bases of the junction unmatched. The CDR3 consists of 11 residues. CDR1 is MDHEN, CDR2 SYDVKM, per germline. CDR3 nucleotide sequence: TGTGCCACCACAGGGGGCCACGAGCAGTACTTC. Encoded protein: CATTGGHEQYF.

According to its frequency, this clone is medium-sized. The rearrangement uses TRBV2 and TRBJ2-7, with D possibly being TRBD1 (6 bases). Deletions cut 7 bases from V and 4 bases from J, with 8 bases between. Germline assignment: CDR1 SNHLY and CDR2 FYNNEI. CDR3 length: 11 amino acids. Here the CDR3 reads CASMGAYEQYF. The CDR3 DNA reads TGTGCCAGCATGGGGGCATACGAGCAGTACTTC.

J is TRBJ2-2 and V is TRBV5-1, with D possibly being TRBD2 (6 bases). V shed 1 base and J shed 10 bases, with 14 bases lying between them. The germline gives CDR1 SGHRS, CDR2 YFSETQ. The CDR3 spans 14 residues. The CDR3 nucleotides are TGCGCCAGCAGCTTGCCCGGGACTCGCGAGGAGCTGTTTTTT. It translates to CASSLPGTREELFF.

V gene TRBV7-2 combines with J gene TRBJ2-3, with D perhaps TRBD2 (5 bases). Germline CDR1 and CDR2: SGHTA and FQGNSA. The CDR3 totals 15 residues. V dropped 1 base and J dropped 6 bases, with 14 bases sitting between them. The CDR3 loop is CASSLEADRFDTQYF. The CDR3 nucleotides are TGTGCCAGCAGCTTAGAAGCGGACCGCTTCGATACGCAGTATTTT.

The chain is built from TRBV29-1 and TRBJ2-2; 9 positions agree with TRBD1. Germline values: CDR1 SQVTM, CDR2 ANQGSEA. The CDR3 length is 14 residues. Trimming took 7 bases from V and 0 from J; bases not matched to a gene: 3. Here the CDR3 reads CSATGGANTGELFF. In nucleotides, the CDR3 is TGCAGCGCCACAGGGGGCGCGAACACCGGGGAGCTGTTTTTT.

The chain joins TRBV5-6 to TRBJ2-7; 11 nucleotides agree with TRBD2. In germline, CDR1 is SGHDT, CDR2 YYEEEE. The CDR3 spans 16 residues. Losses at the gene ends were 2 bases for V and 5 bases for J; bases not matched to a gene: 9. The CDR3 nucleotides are TGTGCCAGCAGCTTCAGTACTAGCGGGAGATGGGACGAGCAGTACTTC. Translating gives CASSFSTSGRWDEQYF.

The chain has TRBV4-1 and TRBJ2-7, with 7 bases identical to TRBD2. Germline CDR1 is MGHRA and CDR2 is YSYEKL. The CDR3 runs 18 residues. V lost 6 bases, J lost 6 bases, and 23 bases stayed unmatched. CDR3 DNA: TGCGCCAGCAGTAGCAAGCCGTGGGAGGGCCGGGTACCAAGCGAGCAGTACTTC. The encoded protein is CASSSKPWEGRVPSEQYF.

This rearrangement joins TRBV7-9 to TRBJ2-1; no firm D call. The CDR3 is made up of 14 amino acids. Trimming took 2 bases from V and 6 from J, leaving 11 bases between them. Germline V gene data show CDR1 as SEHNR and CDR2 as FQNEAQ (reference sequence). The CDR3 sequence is CASSLTDALNEQFF. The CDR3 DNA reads TGTGCCAGCAGCTTAACAGACGCCCTCAATGAGCAGTTCTTC.

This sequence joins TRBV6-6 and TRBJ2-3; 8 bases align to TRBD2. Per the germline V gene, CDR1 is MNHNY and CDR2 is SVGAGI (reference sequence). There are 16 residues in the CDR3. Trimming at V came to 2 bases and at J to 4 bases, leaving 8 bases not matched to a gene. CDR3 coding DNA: TGTGCCAGCAGTTACCAGCGGGAGTCCCACGCAGATACGCAGTATTTT. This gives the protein CASSYQRESHADTQYF.